This T cell receptor (beta chain) was identified during a study of beta chain features in type 1 diabetes. Expressed TCRB transcripts got sequenced, as all isolated RNA was reverse transcribed. Data came from immunoSEQ multiplex PCR; TCRdb stores just in-frame clones and leaves some out. The repertoire has just over 450,000 clones, approximately 28% of them found once; the top ten carry roughly 0.06%. The CDR3 spans 14 residues. The V and J ends lost 7 bases and 5 bases respectively, with 17 bases between them. In germline, CDR1 is MGHDK, CDR2 SYGVNS. Details on this clone: Its antigen is not known.

Study outcomes and limitations: TCRB CDR3s were moderately but significantly shorter in Type 1 diabetes patients in all four CD4+ subsets.

The genes are TRBV25-1 and TRBJ2-5; D tentatively reads TRBD1 or TRBD2 (6 bases each). This TCR was recovered from a man aged 18 to 30 in good health. Source material: naive CD4+ T cells from blood. CDR3 DNA: TGTGCCAGCATGTCCTTCGGGGGCGGGGAGACCCAGTACTTC. It specifies CASMSFGGGETQYF.